One sample yielded the 17 T cell receptor beta chains listed below, sequenced in a study of blood T cell repertoires in COVID-19 (TCRdb year 2020). Receptors were amplified or captured by the immunoSEQ multiplex PCR assay. TCRdb provides this immuneACCESS table in a form limited to in-frame rearrangements. Some clones are lacking; in checked studies, under half of them reflect an unresolved V gene, and why the rest are absent is not known. This sample lists roughly 670,000 clones; more than 80% were detected once. Of the sample, over 0.2% falls within the top ten clones. The sequencing input was peripheral blood. The receptors were gathered from a young woman with acute or convalescent COVID-19.

The rearrangement uses TRBV5-4 and TRBJ2-5; maybe TRBD2 (6 bases). V lost 4 bases and J lost 5, with 9 bases in between. This CDR3 region has 12 residues. CDR1 and CDR2 from the germline V gene are SGHNT and YYREEE (reference sequence). CDR3 DNA sequence: TGTGCCAGCAGCCTGGGGAGGGAGACCCAGTACTTC. Residues: CASSLGRETQYF.

V gene TRBV7-3 combines with J gene TRBJ2-1; 8 positions match TRBD1. V lost 2 bases to trimming and J lost 8 bases; unmatched junction nucleotides: 11. Germline V lookup: CDR1 SGHTA, CDR2 FQGTGA. The CDR3 sequence is 16 residues long. This CDR3 is CASSLGSPQGAYEQFF. The CDR3 region has the DNA TGTGCCAGCAGCTTAGGGTCCCCCCAGGGGGCCTATGAGCAGTTCTTC.

This rearrangement joins TRBV27 to TRBJ1-1; TRBD1 is a possible D gene (6 bases). The CDR3 covers 15 residues. V lost 5 bases and J 6 bases, leaving 19 bases between the germline ends. The germline V gene has CDR1 MNHEY and CDR2 SMNVEV (reference sequence). CDR3 nucleotide sequence: TGTGCCAGCAGTCCTCAGGGGCCCTGGAGGCCTGAAGCTTTCTTT. Encoded protein: CASSPQGPWRPEAFF.

The chain uses TRBV10-3 and TRBJ2-4; D possibly uses TRBD1 or TRBD2 (6 bases each). The CDR3 contains 15 residues. With 6 bases removed from V and 2 bases from J, the gap between germline ends came to 14 bases. CDR1 and CDR2 (germline): ENHRY, SYGVKD. The CDR3 here is CAISEGGPSKNIQYF. In DNA form, the CDR3 reads TGTGCCATCAGCGAGGGGGGCCCGTCCAAAAACATTCAGTACTTC.

The V call is TRBV6-5, the J call TRBJ1-2; 7 bases are shared with TRBD1. CDR1 is MNHEY and CDR2 is SVGAGI in the germline V gene. Unmatched junction bases numbered 2, after V lost 0 bases and J lost 1 base. This CDR3 comprises 15 residues. In DNA form, the CDR3 reads TGTGCCAGCAGTTACTCGGACAGGTTTAACTATGGCTACACCTTC. This codes for CASSYSDRFNYGYTF.

The chain recombines TRBV7-2 with TRBJ2-7; 8 bases agree with TRBD2. The CDR3 has 16 residues. CDR1 is SGHTA and CDR2 is FQGNSA in the germline V gene. V lost 0 bases to trimming and J lost 1 base; unmatched junction nucleotides: 5. This CDR3 reads CASSLAGGEGSYEQYF. The CDR3 nucleotides read TGTGCCAGCAGCTTAGCCGGGGGGGAAGGGTCCTACGAGCAGTACTTC.

This sequence joins TRBV6-5 and TRBJ1-5; a weak D match, TRBD1 (5 bases). V lost 5 bases to trimming and J lost 7 bases, with 15 bases between them. Germline loops: CDR1 MNHEY, CDR2 SVGAGI. The CDR3 contains 14 residues. The CDR3: CASSRLGESQPQHF. Written as DNA, the CDR3 is TGTGCCAGCAGTCGACTAGGGGAAAGCCAGCCCCAGCATTTT.

Comment on this clone: This same CDR3 is encoded by further DNA sequences in the sample. V usage is TRBV4-1 and J usage is TRBJ1-2, with 7 positions matching TRBD1. In germline, CDR1 is MGHRA, CDR2 YSYEKL. V trimming: 0 bases; J trimming: 5 bases; junction bases outside the gene matches: 3. CDR3 size: 14 residues. The CDR3 sequence: CASSQEGQSYGYTF. CDR3 sequence (DNA): TGCGCCAGCAGCCAAGAGGGACAGTCTTATGGCTACACCTTC.

The chain couples TRBV5-4 to TRBJ1-6, with TRBD1 identical over 9 bases. The CDR3 loop spans 13 amino acids. Germline loops: CDR1 SGHNT, CDR2 YYREEE (reference sequence). V lost 4 bases, J lost 10 bases, and 3 bases stayed unmatched. CDR3 nucleotides: TGTGCCAGCAGCCCGGACAGGGGATCACCCCTCCACTTT. Protein: CASSPDRGSPLHF.

V usage is TRBV24-1 and J usage is TRBJ2-7, with 8 bases fitting TRBD1. This CDR3 region has 16 residues. Germline V gene data show CDR1 as KGHDR and CDR2 as SFDVKD. Trimming cost V 4 bases and J 8 bases; bases outside gene matches: 15. The CDR3 protein is CATSDLTDRGDIQQYF. The DNA for the CDR3 is TGTGCCACCAGTGACCTTACCGACAGGGGTGATATCCAGCAGTACTTC.

The chain links TRBV9 to TRBJ2-1; D ambiguous. V shed 0 bases and J shed 7 bases, with 11 bases lying between them. The germline gives CDR1 SGDLS, CDR2 YYNGEE. The CDR3 consists of 14 residues. As DNA, the CDR3 is TGTGCCAGCAGCGTAGCTTGGCAGAATAATGAGCAGTTCTTC. Translating gives CASSVAWQNNEQFF.

The rearrangement joins TRBV5-1 to TRBJ1-1; no clear D gene. The ends were cut back, 2 bases at V and 1 base at J, with 12 bases in the middle. This CDR3 region has 15 residues. Germline CDR1 is SGHRS and CDR2 is YFSETQ. In nucleotides, the CDR3 is TGCGCCAGCAGCTTCCAGGAGGTGGGGAACACTGAAGCTTTCTTT. It is translated as CASSFQEVGNTEAFF.

The gene calls are TRBV6-1 and TRBJ2-7; tentatively, D is TRBD1 (6 bases). Trimming removed 2 bases from V and 1 base from J, with 15 bases in between. The CDR3 spans 16 residues. Germline-derived CDR1 and CDR2 are MNHNS and SASEGT. CDR3 protein: CASSEISGHRSYEQYF. The CDR3 DNA reads TGTGCCAGCAGTGAAATCTCGGGACACCGTTCCTACGAGCAGTACTTC.

This chain joins TRBV4-1 and TRBJ1-2, with 9 bases matching TRBD1. Unmatched junction bases numbered 9, after V lost 4 bases and J lost 6 bases. Germline V gene sequence: CDR1 MGHRA, CDR2 YSYEKL. The CDR3 loop spans 15 amino acids. CDR3 coding DNA: TGCGCCAGCAGCCTAGGGGACAGGGAGTCCCATGGCTACACCTTC. Protein product: CASSLGDRESHGYTF.

On this clone: A much larger clone differs from this one at a single base, so this may be a read error. The chain links TRBV6-1 to TRBJ1-2; 11 bases fit TRBD1. The CDR3 length is 15 residues. V lost 2 bases, J lost 4 bases, and 3 bases stayed unmatched. In germline, CDR1 is MNHNS, CDR2 SASEGT. For the CDR3, the DNA is TGTGCCAGCAGTGAACCCGGGACAGGGGGCTATGGCTACACCTTC. Its protein is CASSEPGTGGYGYTF.

The genes are TRBV2 and TRBJ1-1; 7 nucleotides agree with TRBD1. The trim removed 4 bases at V and 0 bases at J, leaving 5 bases unmatched. CDR1 and CDR2 from the germline V gene are SNHLY and FYNNEI. The CDR3 runs 15 residues. The CDR3 bases are TGTGCCAGCAGTGGCAGGGGGTTCGTGAACACTGAAGCTTTCTTT. Amino acid sequence: CASSGRGFVNTEAFF.

This chain links TRBV24-1 with TRBJ2-3; D remains ambiguous. The germline V gene has CDR1 KGHDR and CDR2 SFDVKD. V dropped 0 bases and J dropped 4 bases, with 10 bases sitting between them. The CDR3 is 15 amino acids. CDR3 sequence (DNA): TGTGCCACCAGTGATTTGTTTCTAGGCCCAGATACGCAGTATTTT. Protein sequence: CATSDLFLGPDTQYF.